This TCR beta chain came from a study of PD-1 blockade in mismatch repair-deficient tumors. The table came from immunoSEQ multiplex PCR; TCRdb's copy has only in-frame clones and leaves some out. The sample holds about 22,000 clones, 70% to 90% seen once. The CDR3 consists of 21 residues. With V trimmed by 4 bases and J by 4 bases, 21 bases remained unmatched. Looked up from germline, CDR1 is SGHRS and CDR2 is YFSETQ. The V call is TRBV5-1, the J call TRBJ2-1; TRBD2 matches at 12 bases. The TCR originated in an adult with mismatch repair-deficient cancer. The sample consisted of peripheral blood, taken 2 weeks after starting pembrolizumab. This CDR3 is CASSPNPQGRRTSGEYNEQFF. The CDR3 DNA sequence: TGCGCCAGCAGCCCCAACCCGCAGGGACGGCGGACTAGCGGGGAATACAATGAGCAGTTCTTC.